This T cell receptor beta chain emerged from a study of T cells in Graves' hyperthyroidism and ophthalmopathy. It was 10 ml of fresh peripheral blood that supplied the PBMCs. The CDR3 loop spans 16 amino acids. CDR1 and CDR2 from the germline V gene are SGHRS and YFSETQ. J was trimmed by 2 bases and V by 4 bases; bases with no gene match: 8. This clonotype was seen ten or more times. The source material, RNA transcripts, was used to amplify TCR beta CDR3 regions. When the TCR CDR3 underwent first-round RT-PCR, the HTBI primer set was used. Each CDR3 protein is one row after TCRdb ran MiXCR on the multiplex PCR reads. The sample carries 330,000 or so distinct CDR3 sequences, roughly 19% recorded once.

The chain has TRBV5-1 and TRBJ2-7; 11 nucleotides agree with TRBD2. Material: blood. The receptor's source is a man between 45 and 60 years old with Graves' ophthalmopathy. CDR3 amino acids: CASSELAGEKTYEQYF. CDR3 in DNA: TGCGCCAGCAGCGAACTAGCGGGAGAGAAGACCTACGAGCAGTACTTC.